The entry below describes one T cell receptor (beta chain). Its antigen is not identified. These data are taken from a study of CD8 T cells in ankylosing spondylitis. Whole-study results and caveats: Reportedly, matched ankylosing spondylitis synovial fluid was significantly enriched for disease-linked clones. Ankylosing spondylitis blood seemed to carry a telltale TCR beta motif made of several highly homologous variants.

With 2 bases clipped from V and 2 bases from J, the junction kept 5 bases outside the gene matches. The germline V gene has CDR1 DFQATT and CDR2 SNEGSKA (reference sequence). CDR3 length: 14 amino acids. TCRdb re-called the 5' RACE reads with MiXCR, one entry per CDR3 protein. The table records approximately 540,000 distinct CDR3 sequences, roughly an eighth of them present only once. The sequence derives from a male donor with ankylosing spondylitis. Source material: blood, either unsorted or a sorted T cell fraction (not recorded which). The rearrangement links TRBV20-1 to TRBJ2-5; the match to TRBD1 covers 7 bases. CDR3 loop: CSARSSGQQETQYF. CDR3 DNA sequence: TGCAGTGCTAGATCCTCGGGACAGCAAGAGACCCAGTACTTC.